This TCR beta chain was sequenced for a study of metastatic and nonmetastatic thyroid tumors. The overall study: Repertoires from malignant and benign thyroid patients were compared across blood and tumor or nodule tissue. General study findings and limits: Reportedly, malignant thyroid tumors had significantly higher TCR beta diversity than benign nodules, in blood and tumor.

This clone has at least ten counts. Antigen specificity is unknown. Every patient underwent thyroid surgery untreated. Original analysis: What underpinned the distant-metastasis classifier for papillary thyroid cancer was the set of CDR3 differences across clinicopathological groups. TCRdb re-clonotyped the PCR reads through MiXCR. These V and J calls derive from TCRdb rather than the authors' analysis. There are about 33,000 clones in the sample; around 15% occur only once, and approximately 5% lies in the top ten. This TCR came from a female donor with papillary thyroid cancer or a benign thyroid nodule (not recorded which). Some clones in this sample may be carry-over from other donors' samples. The source material was blood.

The CDR3 bases are TGCAGCGGCATATCCGAGACGACCTTTCTGGCTTTCTTT. Translating gives CSGISETTFLAFF. The chain links TRBV29-1 to TRBJ1-1; D ambiguous. V was pared by 7 bases and J by 11 bases, with 23 bases between. Looked up from germline, CDR1 is SQVTM and CDR2 is ANQGSEA. The CDR3 contains 13 residues.